This TCR beta chain was sequenced during a study of T cells in localized non-small cell lung cancer. Data came from immunoSEQ multiplex PCR; TCRdb stores just in-frame clones and leaves some out. The sample includes approximately 70,000 clones, around 85% of them seen just once. Findings of the study overall: Uninvolved neighboring lung showed the greatest T cell clonality, exceeding tumor.

Germline CDR1 and CDR2: SGHTA and FQGNSA. The V gene lost 5 bases and the J gene lost 1 base, with 11 bases spanning the gap. The CDR3 totals 14 residues. As to this clone: The antigen remains unidentified.

The sequencing used peripheral blood, collected before any cancer treatment. The V and J genes are TRBV7-2 and TRBJ2-5; D gene ambiguous. The origin of this receptor is a male donor older than 55 with stage III squamous cell lung carcinoma. The CDR3 bases are TGTGCCAGCAGCGTGAACGGCGTCCAAGAGACCCAGTACTTC. Amino acid sequence: CASSVNGVQETQYF.